The 27 T cell receptor beta chains given below trace back to one sample, sequenced in a study of blood T cell repertoires in COVID-19. Produced via immunoSEQ multiplex PCR; TCRdb's table is partial and in-frame only. Altogether roughly 120,000 clones are present, roughly nine tenths being singletons, with the ten largest covering 3.7%. The sequencing sample was made of peripheral blood. These receptors came from a man aged 50 to 60 with active COVID-19.

This clone came up once. V is TRBV5-1 and J is TRBJ1-6, with 8 bases fitting TRBD1. V was pared by 0 bases and J by 5 bases, with 4 bases of the junction left unmatched. The CDR3 has 16 amino acids. Germline lookup yields CDR1 SGHRS and CDR2 YFSETQ. The CDR3 DNA reads as TGCGCCAGCAGCTTGGGGCAGGGGGCAGATAATTCACCCCTCCACTTT. Its translation is CASSLGQGADNSPLHF.

With respect to this clone: An end of the junction differs from the germline gene, which may be a read error. V is TRBV6-1 and J is TRBJ1-5; TRBD1 agrees at 8 bases. There are 15 residues in the CDR3. The germline CDR1 and CDR2 sequences are MNHNS and SASEGT. CDR3 region: CASREGGQGNQPQHF. The DNA of the CDR3 is TGTGCCAGCAGGGAAGGAGGACAGGGAAATCAGCCCCAGCATTTT.

The rearrangement uses TRBV5-1 and TRBJ1-6; weak D call: TRBD1 (6 bases). The CDR3 has 18 residues. Trimming shortened V by 4 bases and J by 0 bases, and 17 bases separated the two germline ends. Germline CDR1 is SGHRS and CDR2 is YFSETQ. The CDR3 DNA reads as TGCGCCAGCAGCCCCTTGGGGGGGCGCGCCTCCTATAATTCACCCCTCCACTTT. This sequence encodes CASSPLGGRASYNSPLHF.

The chain recombines TRBV5-1 with TRBJ2-2; weak D call: TRBD2 (5 bases). Germline loops: CDR1 SGHRS, CDR2 YFSETQ. V gave up 6 bases and J gave up 4 bases, with 19 bases separating them. The CDR3 length is 16 residues. CDR3 in DNA: TGCGCCAGCACCCTCCTTGCGGGTACGGGCACCGGGGAGCTGTTTTTT. Its translation is CASTLLAGTGTGELFF.

This chain uses TRBV6-5 with TRBJ1-2, with D possibly matching TRBD1 (6 bases). V was shortened by 6 bases and J by 8 bases, with 19 bases between the two germline ends. CDR3 length: 14 residues. Germline CDR1 reads MNHEY; CDR2 reads SVGAGI. The CDR3 region has the DNA TGTGCCAGCAGGGGGGTACAGGGCGGTTGGGGCTACACCTTC. Translation: CASRGVQGGWGYTF.

The rearrangement uses TRBV27 and TRBJ2-4; 8 bases match TRBD1. CDR3 size: 15 residues. The ends lost 3 bases at V and 4 bases at J; junction bases unmatched: 5. CDR1 MNHEY and CDR2 SMNVEV come from the germline V gene (reference sequence). CDR3 nucleotides: TGTGCCAGCAGTTTCGGGACAGGCGGTAAAAACATTCAGTACTTC. Residues: CASSFGTGGKNIQYF.

The DNA of the CDR3 is TGTGCCAGCAGCGCCTTCGCGGGACAGTACAGTATTGCAACTAATGAAAAACTGTTTTTT. Amino acids: CASSAFAGQYSIATNEKLFF. V and J are TRBV9 and TRBJ1-4; 7 nucleotides align to TRBD1. The germline V gene encodes CDR1 SGDLS and CDR2 YYNGEE. There are 20 residues in the CDR3. J lost 0 bases, V lost 3 bases, and 17 bases had no gene match. Supplemented by reference TRBV9 and TRBJ1-4, the full variable domain reads DSGVTQTPKHLITATGQRVTLRCSPRSGDLSVYWYQQSLDQGLQFLIQYYNGEERAKGNILERFSAQQFPDLHSELNLSSLELGDSALYFCASSAFAGQYSIATNEKLFFGSGTQLSVL.

The genes are TRBV5-1 and TRBJ2-1; 10 bases agree with TRBD2. The V and J ends lost 2 bases and 7 bases, in that order; junction bases with no gene match: 9. The CDR3 totals 16 residues. Germline V gene lookup returns CDR1 SGHRS and CDR2 YFSETQ. CDR3 DNA: TGCGCCAGCAGCTTCCCGGGACTAGCGATGGTTAATGAGCAGTTCTTC. This sequence encodes CASSFPGLAMVNEQFF. The complete variable domain, with remaining parts taken from reference TRBV5-1 and TRBJ2-1, reads KAGVTQTPRYLIKTRGQQVTLSCSPISGHRSVSWYQQTPGQGLQFLFEYFSETQRNKGNFPGRFSGRQFSNSRSEMNVSTLELGDSALYLCASSFPGLAMVNEQFFGPGTRLTVL.

The V gene is TRBV5-8, the J gene TRBJ1-5; 9 nucleotides line up with TRBD1. CDR1 is SGHTS and CDR2 is YDEGEE in the germline V gene. This CDR3 spans 15 amino acids. The ends lost 4 bases at V and 5 bases at J; junction bases unmatched: 7. CDR3 in amino acids: CASSLRGQGYQPQHF. DNA for the CDR3: TGTGCCAGCAGCCTCAGGGGACAGGGATATCAGCCCCAGCATTTT. Supplemented by reference TRBV5-8 and TRBJ1-5, the full variable domain reads EAGVTQSPTHLIKTRGQQATLRCSPISGHTSVYWYQQALGLGLQFLLWYDEGEERNRGNFPPRFSGRQFPNYSSELNVNALELEDSALYLCASSLRGQGYQPQHFGDGTRLSIL.

A few counts support this clone. This rearrangement joins TRBV3-1 (or the pseudogene TRBV3-2) to TRBJ1-2; 9 positions agree with TRBD1. The CDR3 covers 19 residues. Trimming at V came to 0 bases and at J to 6 bases, leaving 17 bases not matched to a gene. Germline CDR1 reads LGHDT; CDR2 reads YNNKEL (reference sequence). CDR3: CASSQDLGTGGALRNGYTF. The CDR3 region has the DNA TGTGCCAGCAGCCAAGATCTGGGAACAGGGGGCGCTTTAAGGAATGGCTACACCTTC.

This clone appeared once. The CDR3 DNA follows: TGTGCCAGTAGTTCTAGACTAGCGGGACCTAACTACAATGAGCAGTTCTTC. It specifies CASSSRLAGPNYNEQFF. The chain links TRBV19 to TRBJ2-1; the match to TRBD2 covers 11 bases. The germline V gene encodes CDR1 LNHDA and CDR2 SQIVND (reference sequence). Germline trimming cut 5 bases from V and 3 bases from J; bases unmatched to any gene: 9. The CDR3 spans 17 residues.

This rearrangement joins TRBV6-5 to TRBJ2-1, with no clear D. CDR1 and CDR2 from the germline V gene are MNHEY and SVGAGI. Trimming removed 7 bases from V and 12 bases from J, with 13 bases in between. CDR3 length equals 11 residues. In nucleotides, the CDR3 is TGTGCCAGCAAAGCGCCCGAAGGGCAGTTCTTC. This codes for CASKAPEGQFF.

V is TRBV7-9 and J is TRBJ1-2; 7 bases match TRBD1. Germline V gene lookup returns CDR1 SEHNR and CDR2 FQNEAQ (reference sequence). The CDR3 has 16 amino acids. V dropped 5 bases and J dropped 0; count of bases not matched to a gene: 9. CDR3 region: CASSPLRDRANYGYTF. CDR3 bases: TGTGCCAGCAGCCCCCTTCGGGACAGAGCTAACTATGGCTACACCTTC. Full variable domain (outside the CDR3, taken from reference TRBV7-9 and TRBJ1-2): DTGVSQNPRHKITKRGQNVTFRCDPISEHNRLYWYRQTLGQGPEFLTYFQNEAQLEKSRLLSDRFSAERPKGSFSTLEIQRTEQGDSAMYLCASSPLRDRANYGYTFGSGTRLTVV.

The chain carries TRBV5-1 and TRBJ2-2, with 8 bases aligning to TRBD1. Trimming took 9 bases from V and 3 from J; bases not matched to a gene: 10. The CDR3 sequence is 15 residues long. The germline CDR1 and CDR2 sequences are SGHRS and YFSETQ. The CDR3 region is CATHSKDRDTGELFF. CDR3 in DNA: TGCGCCACTCATTCCAAGGACAGGGACACCGGGGAGCTGTTTTTT.

The chain couples TRBV11-2 to TRBJ2-7, with D tentatively TRBD1 (5 bases). V was cut by 3 bases and J by 4 bases, with 13 bases left in between. This CDR3 is built from 14 residues. Germline-derived CDR1 and CDR2 are SGHAT and FQNNGV. The CDR3 reads CASSFGWGGYEQYV. DNA for the CDR3: TGTGCCAGCAGCTTTGGCTGGGGCGGTTACGAGCAGTACGTC.

The chain recombines TRBV11-2 with TRBJ1-1; D not certain. The CDR3 has 15 residues. The V gene lost 5 bases and the J gene lost 3 bases, with 16 bases spanning the gap. Germline CDR1 reads SGHAT; CDR2 reads FQNNGV. The CDR3 loop is CASSPRGELYTEAFF. DNA of the CDR3: TGTGCCAGCAGCCCCCGGGGAGAGCTCTACACTGAAGCTTTCTTT.

V usage is TRBV12-3 or TRBV12-4 and J usage is TRBJ1-2; D gene ambiguous. The ends were cut back, 0 bases at V and 10 bases at J, with 9 bases in the middle. The CDR3 is 12 residues long. The CDR3 nucleotides read TGTGCCAGCAGTTTAGCCGGGGTAGCCTACACCTTC. Protein product: CASSLAGVAYTF.

The chain carries TRBV11-2 and TRBJ1-2, with 10 bases fitting TRBD1. The CDR3 totals 15 residues. V lost 3 bases to trimming and J lost 6 bases; unmatched junction nucleotides: 7. Per the germline V gene, CDR1 is SGHAT and CDR2 is FQNNGV. Here the CDR3 reads CASSFAAGTGDGYTF. CDR3 nucleotide sequence: TGTGCCAGCAGCTTTGCCGCCGGGACAGGGGATGGCTACACCTTC.

The rearrangement links TRBV9 to TRBJ1-2, with 10 bases that match TRBD1. CDR1 is SGDLS, CDR2 YYNGEE, per germline. V trimming: 0 bases; J trimming: 3 bases; junction bases outside the gene matches: 2. This CDR3 has 15 residues. The CDR3 nucleotides read TGTGCCAGCAGCGTAGGGACAGGGGGGGACTATGGCTACACCTTC. This sequence encodes CASSVGTGGDYGYTF.

As to this clone: The sample has other DNA sequences that encode this CDR3 too. The rearrangement uses TRBV29-1 and TRBJ2-1, with 9 bases matching TRBD1. J was trimmed by 1 base and V by 6 bases; bases with no gene match: 4. Germline CDR1 is SQVTM and CDR2 is ANQGSEA. The CDR3 spans 14 residues. The CDR3 DNA reads TGCAGCGTGAAGACAGGGGGGTCCTACAATGAGCAGTTCTTC. Its protein product is CSVKTGGSYNEQFF.

The chain couples TRBV5-5 to TRBJ2-3; D may be TRBD2 (6 bases). The CDR3 is 17 residues long. The germline V gene encodes CDR1 SGHKS and CDR2 YYEKEE (reference sequence). V dropped 0 bases and J dropped 4 bases, with 18 bases sitting between them. The DNA for the CDR3 is TGTGCCAGCAGCTTGGCGGGAGCACCCGCGGACGCAGATACGCAGTATTTT. Its protein is CASSLAGAPADADTQYF.

This sequence joins TRBV6-5 and TRBJ2-1; D is perhaps TRBD1 (6 bases). CDR1 and CDR2 from the germline V gene are MNHEY and SVGAGI. The CDR3 covers 15 residues. Trimming took 11 bases from V and 0 from J, leaving 17 bases between them. The chain's CDR3 is CAGGRGKSSYNEQFF. CDR3 sequence (DNA): TGTGCCGGTGGCAGGGGAAAATCCTCCTACAATGAGCAGTTCTTC.

This clone was seen just once. This chain connects TRBV7-9 to TRBJ2-1, with 10 bases matching TRBD2. There are 16 residues in the CDR3. The V segment lost 5 bases and the J segment 2 bases; nucleotides outside the gene matches: 6. Germline V gene sequence: CDR1 SEHNR, CDR2 FQNEAQ (reference sequence). CDR3 residues: CASSEIAGGTYNEQFF. The CDR3, as DNA: TGTGCCAGCAGCGAAATAGCGGGGGGTACCTACAATGAGCAGTTCTTC.

The CDR3 nucleotides are TGTGCCAGCAGCATGACAGCATTCTATGGCTACACCTTC. Encoded protein: CASSMTAFYGYTF. This rearrangement joins TRBV7-2 to TRBJ1-2; weak D call: TRBD1 (5 bases). CDR1 and CDR2 from the germline V gene are SGHTA and FQGNSA. The CDR3 contains 13 residues. Deletions cut 5 bases from V and 4 bases from J, with 11 bases between.

The V call is TRBV11-3, the J call TRBJ2-5, with 7 bases identical to TRBD1. This CDR3 is built from 12 residues. Germline CDR1 and CDR2: SGHNT and YENEEA. Germline trimming cut 6 bases from V and 3 bases from J; bases unmatched to any gene: 1. This CDR3 is CASRGQKETQYF. The CDR3 bases are TGTGCCAGCAGGGGACAGAAAGAGACCCAGTACTTC.

The chain joins TRBV5-1 to TRBJ2-5; TRBD1 matches at 10 bases. This CDR3 has 15 amino acids. J was trimmed by 5 bases and V by 2 bases; bases with no gene match: 6. Germline V gene lookup returns CDR1 SGHRS and CDR2 YFSETQ. The CDR3 reads CASSFQGQGRETQYF. CDR3 nucleotides: TGCGCCAGCAGCTTCCAGGGACAGGGGAGGGAGACCCAGTACTTC.

V usage is TRBV28 and J usage is TRBJ1-1; no reliable D call. CDR1 is MDHEN and CDR2 is SYDVKM in the germline V gene. The CDR3 covers 13 residues. Trimming took off 2 bases at V and 0 bases at J, with 4 bases between the two ends. CDR3 protein: CASSLPVNTEAFF. The CDR3 DNA is TGTGCCAGCAGTTTACCGGTGAACACTGAAGCTTTCTTT.